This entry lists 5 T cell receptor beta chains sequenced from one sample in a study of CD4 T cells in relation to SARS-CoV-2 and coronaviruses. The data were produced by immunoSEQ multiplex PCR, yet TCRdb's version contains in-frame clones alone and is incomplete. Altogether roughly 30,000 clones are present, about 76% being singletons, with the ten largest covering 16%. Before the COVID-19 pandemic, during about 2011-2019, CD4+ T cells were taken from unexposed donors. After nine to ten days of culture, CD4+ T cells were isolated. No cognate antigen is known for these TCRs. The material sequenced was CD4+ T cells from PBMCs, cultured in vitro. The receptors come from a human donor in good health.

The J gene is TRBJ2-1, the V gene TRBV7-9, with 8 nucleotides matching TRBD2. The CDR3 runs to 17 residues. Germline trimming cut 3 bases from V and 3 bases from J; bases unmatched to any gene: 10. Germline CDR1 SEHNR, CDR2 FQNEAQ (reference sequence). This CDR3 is CASSFLGRRGDYNEQFF. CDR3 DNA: TGTGCCAGCAGCTTTTTGGGTCGGCGGGGGGACTACAATGAGCAGTTCTTC.

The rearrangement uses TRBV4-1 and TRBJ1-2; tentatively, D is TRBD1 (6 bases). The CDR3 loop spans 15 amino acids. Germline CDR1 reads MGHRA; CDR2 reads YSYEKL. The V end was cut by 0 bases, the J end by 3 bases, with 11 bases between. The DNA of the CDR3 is TGCGCCAGCAGCCAAGAGGGGGGCAGTCACTATGGCTACACCTTC. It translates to CASSQEGGSHYGYTF.

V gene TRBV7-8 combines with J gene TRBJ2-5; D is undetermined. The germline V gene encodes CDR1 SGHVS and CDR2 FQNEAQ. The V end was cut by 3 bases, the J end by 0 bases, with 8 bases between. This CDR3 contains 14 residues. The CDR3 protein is CASSFGWYQETQYF. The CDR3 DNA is TGTGCCAGCAGCTTCGGGTGGTACCAAGAGACCCAGTACTTC.

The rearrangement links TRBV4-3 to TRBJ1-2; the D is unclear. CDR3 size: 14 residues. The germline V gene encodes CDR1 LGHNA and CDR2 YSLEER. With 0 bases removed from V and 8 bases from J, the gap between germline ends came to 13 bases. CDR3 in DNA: TGCGCCAGCAGCCAAGATTGGCAGTCAGACGGCTACACCTTC. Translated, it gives CASSQDWQSDGYTF.

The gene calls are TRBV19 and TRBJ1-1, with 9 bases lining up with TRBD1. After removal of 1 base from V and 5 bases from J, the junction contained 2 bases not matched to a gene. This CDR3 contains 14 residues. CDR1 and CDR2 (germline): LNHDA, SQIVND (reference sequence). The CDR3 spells CASSIGDRATEAFF. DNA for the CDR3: TGTGCCAGTAGTATAGGGGACAGGGCGACTGAAGCTTTCTTT. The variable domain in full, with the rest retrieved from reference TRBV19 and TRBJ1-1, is DGGITQSPKYLFRKEGQNVTLSCEQNLNHDAMYWYRQDPGQGLRLIYYSQIVNDFQKGDIAEGYSVSREKKESFPLTVTSAQKNPTAFYLCASSIGDRATEAFFGQGTRLTVV.